This record covers a single T cell receptor (beta chain). Its antigen remains unknown. This sample was taken from a study of cytomegalovirus exposure and HLA in healthy donors. Trimming shortened V by 8 bases and J by 5 bases, and 18 bases separated the two germline ends. The CDR3 is 14 amino acids. Germline V gene data show CDR1 as PRHDT and CDR2 as FYEKMQ (reference sequence). Clones were sequenced by immunoSEQ multiplex PCR, and TCRdb holds only the in-frame ones, with some missing. The sample lists roughly 170,000 clones, roughly 84% occurring once. Study-level points and caveats: Per published reports, the classifier diagnosed cytomegalovirus status with high specificity and sensitivity.

The sequenced sample was PBMCs. The sequence was collected from a woman aged 18-35 years in good health and CMV-seropositive. The V and J genes are TRBV13 and TRBJ1-1, with D maybe TRBD1 (5 bases). This chain's CDR3 is CASLQQASGTEAFF. The CDR3 DNA reads TGTGCCAGCCTCCAACAGGCCTCAGGGACTGAAGCTTTCTTT.